The 20 T cell receptor beta chains reported below all come from one sample, sequenced in a study of T cell responses to AZD1222 COVID-19 vaccine. Repertoires were generated with immunoSEQ multiplex PCR, while TCRdb's copy carries only in-frame clones and drops some. The table has around 80,000 clones, 90% seen once; the top ten hold 5.2%. Material: peripheral blood, obtained on day 0 of AZD1222 vaccination. These receptors were collected from an adult in good health.

The V and J genes are TRBV5-4 and TRBJ1-2, with TRBD1 matching over 8 bases. Germline assignment: CDR1 SGHNT and CDR2 YYREEE (reference sequence). There are 15 residues in the CDR3. V shed 4 bases and J 0 bases; nucleotides not matched to a gene: 5. Written as DNA, the CDR3 is TGTGCCAGCAGCCCTGGGACAGGTCCTAACTATGGCTACACCTTC. Translation: CASSPGTGPNYGYTF. Filled out from reference TRBV5-4 and TRBJ1-2, the complete variable domain reads ETGVTQSPTHLIKTRGQQVTLRCSSQSGHNTVSWYQQALGQGPQFIFQYYREEENGRGNFPPRFSGLQFPNYSSELNVNALELDDSALYLCASSPGTGPNYGYTFGSGTRLTVV.

CDR3 sequence reads: CASSEEGTEGQPQHF. CDR3 DNA sequence: TGTGCCAGCAGTGAAGAGGGAACCGAAGGTCAGCCCCAGCATTTT. J is TRBJ1-5 and V is TRBV2, with D unresolved. Germline V lookup: CDR1 SNHLY, CDR2 FYNNEI. Between the trimmed V and J ends, which lost 1 base and 6 bases, there was a span of 13 bases. The CDR3 sequence is 15 residues long.

J is TRBJ2-7 and V is TRBV6-1; no clear D. This CDR3 has 14 amino acids. Looked up from germline, CDR1 is MNHNS and CDR2 is SASEGT. V gave up 1 base and J gave up 1 base, with 8 bases separating them. CDR3 residues: CASSEGFRSYEQYF. For the CDR3, the DNA is TGTGCCAGCAGTGAAGGGTTTAGGTCCTACGAGCAGTACTTC.

The gene calls are TRBV15 and TRBJ2-3, with 9 positions matching TRBD1. The CDR3 consists of 18 residues. Germline V gives CDR1 LNHNV, CDR2 YYDKDF (reference sequence). Trimming at V came to 0 bases and at J to 2 bases, leaving 9 bases not matched to a gene. CDR3 sequence reads: CATSRDQLVQGATDTQYF. The CDR3 coding sequence is TGTGCCACCAGCAGAGATCAGTTAGTACAGGGGGCCACAGATACGCAGTATTTT.

The chain combines TRBV7-6 with TRBJ2-1, with 7 bases matching TRBD2. J gave up 1 base and V 5 bases, and 14 bases lay outside the gene matches. CDR1 and CDR2 (germline): SGHVS, FNYEAQ. This CDR3 is 18 amino acids long. The chain's CDR3 is CASSLKPPSGVSYNEQFF. DNA for the CDR3: TGTGCCAGCAGCCTCAAGCCCCCCAGCGGGGTATCCTACAATGAGCAGTTCTTC.

The chain uses TRBV7-2 and TRBJ1-2; 9 bases are a match to TRBD1. After removal of 3 bases from V and 8 bases from J, the junction contained 4 bases not matched to a gene. Germline values: CDR1 SGHTA, CDR2 FQGNSA. CDR3 length: 13 amino acids. The CDR3 loop is CASSFSGTGGYTF. The CDR3 DNA reads as TGTGCCAGCAGCTTTTCCGGGACAGGGGGCTACACCTTC.

This clone appeared a few times. The CDR3 region has the DNA TGTGCCAGCAGTGGGGGACAGGGGAACGAGCAGTACTTC. Translation: CASSGGQGNEQYF. The V gene is TRBV25-1, the J gene TRBJ2-7, with TRBD1 identical over 10 bases. Losses at the gene ends were 4 bases for V and 5 bases for J; bases not matched to a gene: 2. This CDR3 comprises 13 residues. Germline V gene lookup returns CDR1 MGHDK and CDR2 SYGVNS.

The genes are TRBV7-2 and TRBJ2-3; 12 bases map to TRBD2. The V segment lost 4 bases and the J segment 2 bases; nucleotides outside the gene matches: 7. This CDR3 is 17 amino acids long. In germline, CDR1 is SGHTA, CDR2 FQGNSA. Here the CDR3 DNA reads TGTGCCAGCAGCTCCCAGACTAGCGGGGGACTCACAGATACGCAGTATTTT. Amino acids: CASSSQTSGGLTDTQYF.

The J gene is TRBJ2-7, the V gene TRBV2, with D possibly being TRBD1 or TRBD2 (5 bases each). The V end was cut by 6 bases, the J end by 3 bases, with 9 bases between. CDR3 size: 12 residues. Germline-derived CDR1 and CDR2 are SNHLY and FYNNEI. The CDR3 nucleotides read TGTGCCAGCAGCTGGGACGGCTACGAGCAGTACTTC. This sequence encodes CASSWDGYEQYF. Using reference TRBV2 and TRBJ2-7 for the parts outside the CDR3, the full variable domain is EPEVTQTPSHQVTQMGQEVILRCVPISNHLYFYWYRQILGQKVEFLVSFYNNEISEKSEIFDDQFSVERPDGSNFTLKIRSTKLEDSAMYFCASSWDGYEQYFGPGTRLTVT.

CDR3 in amino acids: CASSLGRTGEAFF. In DNA, the CDR3 is TGCGCCAGCAGCTTGGGAAGGACAGGGGAAGCTTTCTTT. The V gene is TRBV5-1, the J gene TRBJ1-1, with 8 nucleotides matching TRBD1. The CDR3 spans 13 residues. J lost 8 bases, V lost 0 bases, and 3 bases had no gene match. Germline V CDR1 and CDR2: SGHRS, YFSETQ.

This clone came up once. The chain has TRBV10-1 and TRBJ1-3; D is uncertain. CDR1 and CDR2 from the germline V gene are WNHNN and SYGVQD (reference sequence). This CDR3 spans 16 amino acids. V lost 0 bases and J 4 bases, leaving 13 bases between the germline ends. As DNA, the CDR3 is TGCGCCAGCAGTGAGTCCGGCAGAGGAGAAGGAAACACCATATATTTT. Its protein is CASSESGRGEGNTIYF.

The gene calls are TRBV30 and TRBJ1-2, with 10 bases that match TRBD1. Germline V gives CDR1 GTSNPN, CDR2 SVGIG (reference sequence). The CDR3 totals 14 residues. V shed 1 base and J 7 bases; nucleotides not matched to a gene: 6. As DNA, the CDR3 is TGTGCCTGGAGTGCCGACAGGGGGCAATCTGGCTACACCTTC. It is translated as CAWSADRGQSGYTF.

V is TRBV28 and J is TRBJ2-5; 9 nucleotides match TRBD2. The CDR3 totals 16 residues. V was clipped by 3 bases and J by 1 base; unmatched bases: 6. CDR1 and CDR2 (germline): MDHEN, SYDVKM. The CDR3: CASSLWRGGSQETQYF. CDR3 sequence (DNA): TGTGCCAGCAGTTTGTGGCGGGGGGGTTCCCAAGAGACCCAGTACTTC.

The J gene is TRBJ2-2, the V gene TRBV19; 9 nucleotides line up with TRBD1. The CDR3 is made up of 14 amino acids. Trimming took 7 bases from V and 4 from J; bases not matched to a gene: 4. Germline CDR1 reads LNHDA; CDR2 reads SQIVND (reference sequence). CDR3 sequence reads: CASIMTGGTGELFF. The CDR3 DNA is TGTGCCAGTATTATGACAGGGGGCACCGGGGAGCTGTTTTTT.

This chain uses TRBV19 with TRBJ2-3; TRBD1 matches 11 bases. CDR1 and CDR2 from the germline V gene are LNHDA and SQIVND (reference sequence). Losses at the gene ends were 3 bases for V and 2 bases for J; bases not matched to a gene: 1. The CDR3 length is 15 residues. The DNA for the CDR3 is TGTGCCAGTAGTATTGGACAGGGGGCCACAGATACGCAGTATTTT. This sequence encodes CASSIGQGATDTQYF.

The rearrangement joins TRBV7-9 to TRBJ1-6; TRBD1 might be the D (5 bases). The CDR3 length is 16 residues. Trimming took off 4 bases at V and 5 bases at J, with 15 bases between the two ends. Germline-derived CDR1 and CDR2 are SEHNR and FQNEAQ (reference sequence). As DNA, the CDR3 is TGTGCCAGCAGCTGGATCTCGAGGGGTGATAATTCACCCCTCCACTTT. Protein product: CASSWISRGDNSPLHF.

This clone was counted once. This chain uses TRBV10-3 with TRBJ2-1; 12 nucleotides line up with TRBD2. The V gene's germline CDR1 is ENHRY and CDR2 SYGVKD. The V segment lost 4 bases and the J segment 8 bases; nucleotides outside the gene matches: 6. CDR3 size: 15 residues. CDR3 nucleotide sequence: TGTGCCATCAGTGCTCTAGCGGGGGGGCAGCATGAGCAGTTCTTC. Its translation: CAISALAGGQHEQFF.

J is TRBJ2-2 and V is TRBV9; a possible D gene is TRBD2 (5 bases). The CDR3 covers 14 residues. The V gene's germline CDR1 is SGDLS and CDR2 YYNGEE. The V end lost 0 bases, the J end lost 4 bases, and 7 bases lay between the germline ends. CDR3: CASSVGGLTGELFF. DNA for the CDR3: TGTGCCAGCAGCGTAGGAGGGCTCACCGGGGAGCTGTTTTTT. The full variable domain, rest sourced from reference TRBV9 and TRBJ2-2, is DSGVTQTPKHLITATGQRVTLRCSPRSGDLSVYWYQQSLDQGLQFLIQYYNGEERAKGNILERFSAQQFPDLHSELNLSSLELGDSALYFCASSVGGLTGELFFGEGSRLTVL.

The chain links TRBV18 to TRBJ1-2; the D is unclear. The CDR3 has 16 residues. Germline values: CDR1 KGHSH, CDR2 LQKENI. V was cut by 0 bases and J by 4 bases, with 15 bases left in between. The CDR3, as DNA: TGTGCCAGCTCACCACCGGACGGAACCCTCCCCTATGGCTACACCTTC. It encodes CASSPPDGTLPYGYTF.

V and J are TRBV7-2 and TRBJ1-5; 8 bases map to TRBD1. After removal of 5 bases from V and 2 bases from J, the junction contained 11 bases not matched to a gene. The CDR3 consists of 17 residues. Germline CDR1 and CDR2: SGHTA and FQGNSA. This CDR3 is CASSPRMAGGGNQPQHF. In nucleotides, the CDR3 is TGTGCCAGCAGCCCCCGGATGGCAGGGGGCGGCAATCAGCCCCAGCATTTT.